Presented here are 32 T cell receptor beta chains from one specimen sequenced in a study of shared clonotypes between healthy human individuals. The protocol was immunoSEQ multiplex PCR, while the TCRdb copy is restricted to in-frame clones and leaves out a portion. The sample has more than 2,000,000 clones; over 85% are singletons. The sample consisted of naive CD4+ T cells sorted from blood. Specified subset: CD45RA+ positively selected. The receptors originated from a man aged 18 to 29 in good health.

CDR3 sequence reads: CASSEAGSVDTQYF. The CDR3 DNA is TGTGCCAGCAGTGAAGCGGGTAGCGTAGATACGCAGTATTTT. The chain is built from TRBV25-1 and TRBJ2-3; a possible D gene is TRBD2 (5 bases). The length of the CDR3 is 14 residues. The V end was cut by 2 bases, the J end by 5 bases, with 11 bases between. Germline values: CDR1 MGHDK, CDR2 SYGVNS.

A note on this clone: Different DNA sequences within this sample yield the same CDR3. The CDR3 nucleotides read TGTGCCAGCAGTTTCCCTGGACAGGGCTCCTACAATGAGCAGTTCTTC. This encodes CASSFPGQGSYNEQFF. This chain uses TRBV28 with TRBJ2-1, with 8 positions matching TRBD1. J gave up 0 bases and V 3 bases, and 4 bases lay outside the gene matches. CDR1 and CDR2 from the germline V gene are MDHEN and SYDVKM. The CDR3 spans 16 residues.

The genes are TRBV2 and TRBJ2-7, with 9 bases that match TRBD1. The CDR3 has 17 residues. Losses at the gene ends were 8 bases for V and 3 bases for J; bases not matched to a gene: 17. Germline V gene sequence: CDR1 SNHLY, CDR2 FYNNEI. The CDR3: CASGPSDRTGDDYEQYF. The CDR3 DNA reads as TGTGCCAGCGGACCTTCCGACAGGACAGGGGATGACTACGAGCAGTACTTC.

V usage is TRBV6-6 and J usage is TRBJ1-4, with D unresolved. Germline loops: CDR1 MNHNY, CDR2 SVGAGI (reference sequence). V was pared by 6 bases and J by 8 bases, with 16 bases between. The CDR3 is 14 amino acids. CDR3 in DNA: TGTGCCAGCAGCCGGGAAGGGTTGAGAGAAAAACTGTTTTTT. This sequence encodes CASSREGLREKLFF.

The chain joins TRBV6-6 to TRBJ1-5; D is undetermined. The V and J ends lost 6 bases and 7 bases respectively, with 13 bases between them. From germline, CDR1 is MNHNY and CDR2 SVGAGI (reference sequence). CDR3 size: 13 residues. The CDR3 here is CASSPGPQQPQHF. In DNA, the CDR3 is TGTGCCAGCAGCCCCGGGCCGCAGCAGCCCCAGCATTTT.

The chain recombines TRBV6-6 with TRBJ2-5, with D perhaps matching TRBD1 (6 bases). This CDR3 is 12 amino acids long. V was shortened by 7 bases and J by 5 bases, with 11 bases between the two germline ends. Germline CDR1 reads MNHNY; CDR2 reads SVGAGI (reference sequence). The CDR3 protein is CASTIQGETQYF. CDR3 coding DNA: TGTGCCAGCACCATCCAGGGGGAGACCCAGTACTTC.

DNA of the CDR3: TGTGCCAGCAGTGGGACAGGGCCCTATGGCTACACCTTC. Translating gives CASSGTGPYGYTF. The V gene is TRBV28, the J gene TRBJ1-2, with TRBD1 matching over 9 bases. The ends lost 5 bases at V and 4 bases at J; junction bases unmatched: 2. The germline gives CDR1 MDHEN, CDR2 SYDVKM. The CDR3 contains 13 residues.

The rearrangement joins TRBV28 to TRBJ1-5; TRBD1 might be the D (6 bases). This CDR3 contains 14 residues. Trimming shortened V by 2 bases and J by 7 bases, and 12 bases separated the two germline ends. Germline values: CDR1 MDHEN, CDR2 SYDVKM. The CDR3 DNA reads TGTGCCAGCAGTTTAGGGGGGGGCGGGCAGCCCCAGCATTTT. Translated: CASSLGGGGQPQHF.

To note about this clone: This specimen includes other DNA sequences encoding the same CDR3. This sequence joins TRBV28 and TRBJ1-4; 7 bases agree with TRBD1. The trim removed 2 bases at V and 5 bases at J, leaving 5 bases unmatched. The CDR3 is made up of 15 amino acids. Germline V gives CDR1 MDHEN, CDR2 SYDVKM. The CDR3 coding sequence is TGTGCCAGCAGTTTAGGCGGGACAGTCAATGAAAAACTGTTTTTT. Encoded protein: CASSLGGTVNEKLFF.

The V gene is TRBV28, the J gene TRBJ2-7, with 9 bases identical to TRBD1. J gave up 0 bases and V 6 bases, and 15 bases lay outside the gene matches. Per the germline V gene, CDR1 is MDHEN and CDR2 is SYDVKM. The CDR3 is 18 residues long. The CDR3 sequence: CASSKTWGTGPYSYEQYF. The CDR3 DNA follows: TGTGCCAGCAGCAAAACCTGGGGGACAGGGCCGTACTCCTACGAGCAGTACTTC.

Here the CDR3 DNA reads TGTGCCAGCAGTTATGGGGGGGCCCCCCCCTATGGCTACACCTTC. Its protein is CASSYGGAPPYGYTF. The chain couples TRBV6-5 to TRBJ1-2; TRBD1 might be the D (6 bases). V was pared by 3 bases and J by 4 bases, with 15 bases between. Germline V lookup: CDR1 MNHEY, CDR2 SVGAGI. This CDR3 is 15 amino acids long.

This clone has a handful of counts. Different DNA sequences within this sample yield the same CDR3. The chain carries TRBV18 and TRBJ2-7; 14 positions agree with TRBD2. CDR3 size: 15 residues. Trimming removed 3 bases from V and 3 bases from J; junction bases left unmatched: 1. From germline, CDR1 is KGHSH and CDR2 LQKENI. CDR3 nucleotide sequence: TGTGCCAGCTCACCCGGGACTAGCGGGAGCTACGAGCAGTACTTC. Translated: CASSPGTSGSYEQYF.

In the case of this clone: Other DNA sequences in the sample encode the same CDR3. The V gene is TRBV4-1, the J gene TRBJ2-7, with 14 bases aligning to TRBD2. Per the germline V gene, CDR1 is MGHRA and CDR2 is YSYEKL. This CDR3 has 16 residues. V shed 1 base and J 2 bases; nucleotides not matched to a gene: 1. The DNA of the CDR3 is TGCGCCAGCAGCCAAGGACTAGCGGGGGGGGCCTACGAGCAGTACTTC. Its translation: CASSQGLAGGAYEQYF.

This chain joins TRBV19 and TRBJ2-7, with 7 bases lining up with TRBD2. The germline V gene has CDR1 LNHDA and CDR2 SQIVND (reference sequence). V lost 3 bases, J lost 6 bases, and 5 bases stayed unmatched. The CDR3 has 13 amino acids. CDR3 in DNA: TGTGCCAGTAGTATGGGTCTAGCGGTCGAGCAGTACTTC. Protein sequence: CASSMGLAVEQYF. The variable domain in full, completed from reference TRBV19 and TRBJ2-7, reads DGGITQSPKYLFRKEGQNVTLSCEQNLNHDAMYWYRQDPGQGLRLIYYSQIVNDFQKGDIAEGYSVSREKKESFPLTVTSAQKNPTAFYLCASSMGLAVEQYFGPGTRLTVT.

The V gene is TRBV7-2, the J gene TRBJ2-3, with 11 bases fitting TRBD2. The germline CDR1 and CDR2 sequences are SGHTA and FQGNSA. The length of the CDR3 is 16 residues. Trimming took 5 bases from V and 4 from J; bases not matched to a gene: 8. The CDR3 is CASSQRLAGGPDTQYF. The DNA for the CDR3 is TGTGCCAGCAGCCAGAGGCTAGCGGGAGGCCCAGATACGCAGTATTTT.

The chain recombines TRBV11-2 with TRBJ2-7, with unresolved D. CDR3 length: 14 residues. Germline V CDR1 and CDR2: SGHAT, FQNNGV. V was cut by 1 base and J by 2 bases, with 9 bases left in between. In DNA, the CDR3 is TGTGCCAGCAGCTTAGGAAGGTCCCCCTACGAGCAGTACTTC. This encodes CASSLGRSPYEQYF.

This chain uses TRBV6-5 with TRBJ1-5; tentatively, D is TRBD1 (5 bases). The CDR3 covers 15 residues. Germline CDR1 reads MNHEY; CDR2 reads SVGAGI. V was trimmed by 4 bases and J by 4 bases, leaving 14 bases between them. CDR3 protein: CASSFPGRNNQPQHF. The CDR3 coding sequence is TGTGCCAGCAGTTTTCCGGGACGGAATAATCAGCCCCAGCATTTT.

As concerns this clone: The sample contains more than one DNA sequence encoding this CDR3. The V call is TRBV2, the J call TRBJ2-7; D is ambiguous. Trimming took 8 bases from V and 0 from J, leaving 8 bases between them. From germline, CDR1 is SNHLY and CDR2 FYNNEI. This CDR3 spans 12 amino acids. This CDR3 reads CASSTDSYEQYF. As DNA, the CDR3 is TGTGCCAGCTCGACTGACTCCTACGAGCAGTACTTC.

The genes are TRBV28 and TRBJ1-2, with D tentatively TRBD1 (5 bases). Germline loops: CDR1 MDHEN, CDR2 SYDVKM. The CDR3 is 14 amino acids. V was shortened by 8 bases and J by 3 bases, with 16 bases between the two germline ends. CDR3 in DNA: TGTGCCAGCCTTGGGGGGGGATCCTACTATGGCTACACCTTC. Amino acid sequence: CASLGGGSYYGYTF.

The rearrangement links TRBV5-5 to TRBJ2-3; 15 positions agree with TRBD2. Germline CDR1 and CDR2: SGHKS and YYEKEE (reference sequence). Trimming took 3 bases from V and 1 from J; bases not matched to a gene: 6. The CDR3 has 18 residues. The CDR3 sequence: CASSWGLAGGVRTDTQYF. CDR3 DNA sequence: TGTGCCAGCAGCTGGGGACTAGCGGGAGGCGTTCGCACAGATACGCAGTATTTT.

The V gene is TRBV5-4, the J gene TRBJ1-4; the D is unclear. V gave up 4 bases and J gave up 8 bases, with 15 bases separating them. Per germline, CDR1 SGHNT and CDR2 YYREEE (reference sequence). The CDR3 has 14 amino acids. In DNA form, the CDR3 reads TGTGCCAGCAGCCCGGATGGGCCAGTAGAAAAACTGTTTTTT. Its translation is CASSPDGPVEKLFF.

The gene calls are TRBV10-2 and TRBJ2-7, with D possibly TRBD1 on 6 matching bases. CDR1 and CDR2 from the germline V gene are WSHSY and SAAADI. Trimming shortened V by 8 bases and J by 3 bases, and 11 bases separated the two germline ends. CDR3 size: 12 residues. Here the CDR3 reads CASGGTLYEQYF. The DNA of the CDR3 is TGCGCCAGCGGTGGGACACTCTACGAGCAGTACTTC.

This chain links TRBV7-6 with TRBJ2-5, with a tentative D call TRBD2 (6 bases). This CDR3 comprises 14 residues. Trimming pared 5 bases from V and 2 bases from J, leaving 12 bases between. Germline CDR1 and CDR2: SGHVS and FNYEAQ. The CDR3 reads CASSPFSGQETQYF. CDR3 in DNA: TGTGCCAGCAGCCCTTTTAGCGGACAAGAGACCCAGTACTTC.

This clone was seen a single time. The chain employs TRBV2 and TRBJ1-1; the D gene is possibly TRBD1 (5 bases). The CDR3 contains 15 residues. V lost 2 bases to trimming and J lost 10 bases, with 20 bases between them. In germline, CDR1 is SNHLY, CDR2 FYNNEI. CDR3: CASSEPRGSRGRAFF. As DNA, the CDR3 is TGTGCCAGCAGTGAACCCAGAGGATCCCGGGGACGAGCTTTCTTT.

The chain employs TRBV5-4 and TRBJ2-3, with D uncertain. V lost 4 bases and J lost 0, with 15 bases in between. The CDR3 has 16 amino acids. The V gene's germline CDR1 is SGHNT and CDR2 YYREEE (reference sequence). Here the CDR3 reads CASSSDGFLSTDTQYF. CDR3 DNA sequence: TGTGCCAGCAGCAGTGACGGATTCTTGAGCACAGATACGCAGTATTTT.

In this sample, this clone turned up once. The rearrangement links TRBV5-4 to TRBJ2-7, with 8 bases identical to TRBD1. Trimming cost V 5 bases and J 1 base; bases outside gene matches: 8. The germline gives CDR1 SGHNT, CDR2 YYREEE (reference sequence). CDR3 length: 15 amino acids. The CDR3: CASSRTGSGSYEQYF. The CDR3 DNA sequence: TGTGCCAGCAGTAGGACAGGGTCGGGGTCCTACGAGCAGTACTTC.

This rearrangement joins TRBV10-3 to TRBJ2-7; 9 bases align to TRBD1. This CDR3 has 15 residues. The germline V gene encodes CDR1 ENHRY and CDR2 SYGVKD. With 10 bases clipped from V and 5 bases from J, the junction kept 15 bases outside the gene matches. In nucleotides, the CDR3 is TGTGCCACCCTCGGTCCCGGGACAGGGCGCAACGAGCAGTACTTC. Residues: CATLGPGTGRNEQYF.

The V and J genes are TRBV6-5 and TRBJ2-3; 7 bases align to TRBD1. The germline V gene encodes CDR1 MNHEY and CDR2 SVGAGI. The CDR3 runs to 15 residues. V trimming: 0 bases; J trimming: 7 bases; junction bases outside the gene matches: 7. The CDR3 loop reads CASSYSTGTSNTQYF. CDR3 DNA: TGTGCCAGCAGTTACTCGACAGGGACCTCGAATACGCAGTATTTT.

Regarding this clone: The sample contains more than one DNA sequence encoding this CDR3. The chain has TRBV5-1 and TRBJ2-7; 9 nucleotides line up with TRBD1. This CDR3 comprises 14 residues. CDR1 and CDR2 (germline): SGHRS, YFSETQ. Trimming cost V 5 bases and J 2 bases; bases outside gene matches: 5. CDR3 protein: CASSPGQGPYEQYF. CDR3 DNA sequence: TGCGCCAGCAGTCCGGGACAGGGTCCCTACGAGCAGTACTTC.

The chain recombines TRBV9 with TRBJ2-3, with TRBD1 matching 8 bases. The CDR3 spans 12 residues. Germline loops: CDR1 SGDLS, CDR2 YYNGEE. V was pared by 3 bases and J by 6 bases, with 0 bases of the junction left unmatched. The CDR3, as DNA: TGTGCCAGCAGCGGACAGGGGGATACGCAGTATTTT. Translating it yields CASSGQGDTQYF.

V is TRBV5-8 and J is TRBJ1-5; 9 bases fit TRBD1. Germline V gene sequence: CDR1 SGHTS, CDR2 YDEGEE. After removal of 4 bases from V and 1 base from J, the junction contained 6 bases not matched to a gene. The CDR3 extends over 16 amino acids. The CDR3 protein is CASSPTDRGSNQPQHF. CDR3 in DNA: TGTGCCAGCAGCCCTACTGACAGGGGGAGCAATCAGCCCCAGCATTTT.

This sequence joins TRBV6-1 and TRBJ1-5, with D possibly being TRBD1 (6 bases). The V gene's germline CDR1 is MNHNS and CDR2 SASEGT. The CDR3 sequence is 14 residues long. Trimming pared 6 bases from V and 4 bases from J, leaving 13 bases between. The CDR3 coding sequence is TGTGCCAGCAGGGAACTAACAGGGAATCAGCCCCAGCATTTT. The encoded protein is CASRELTGNQPQHF.